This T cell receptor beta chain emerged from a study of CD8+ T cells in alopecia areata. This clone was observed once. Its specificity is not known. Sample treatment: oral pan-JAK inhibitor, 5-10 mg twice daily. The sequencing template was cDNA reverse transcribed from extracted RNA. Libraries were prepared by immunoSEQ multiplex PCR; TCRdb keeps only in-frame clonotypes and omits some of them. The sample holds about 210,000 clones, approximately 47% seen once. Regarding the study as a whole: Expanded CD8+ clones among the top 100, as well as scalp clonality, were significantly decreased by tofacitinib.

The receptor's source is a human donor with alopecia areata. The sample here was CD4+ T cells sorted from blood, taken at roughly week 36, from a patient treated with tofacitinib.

DNA of the CDR3: TGTGCCTGGAGTGGCGGGACAGGGAACGGGGATACGCAGTATTTT. Protein product: CAWSGGTGNGDTQYF. This chain joins TRBV30 and TRBJ2-3, with 9 bases aligning to TRBD1. Germline V gives CDR1 GTSNPN, CDR2 SVGIG (reference sequence). This CDR3 region has 15 residues. The V and J ends lost 1 base and 6 bases, in that order; junction bases with no gene match: 8.